The 17 T cell receptor beta chains reported below all come from one sample, sequenced in a study of T cell repertoires in cytomegalovirus infection. TCRdb re-called the reads with MiXCR, one entry per CDR3 protein. The sample shows 250,000 to 300,000 distinct CDR3 sequences, around 25% of them seen only once. Sequencing was carried out using PBMCs. Receptors were obtained from a human donor in good health (CMV status not recorded). Some clones in this sample may be carry-over from other donors' samples.

This clonotype occurred many times. The rearrangement links TRBV28 to TRBJ1-1; 8 positions match TRBD1. With 5 bases clipped from V and 3 bases from J, the junction kept 8 bases outside the gene matches. The CDR3 has 15 residues. Looked up from germline, CDR1 is MDHEN and CDR2 is SYDVKM. As DNA, the CDR3 is TGTGCCAGCAGTATGTTGGACAGGGATCACACTGAAGCTTTCTTT. This encodes CASSMLDRDHTEAFF.

This clonotype was seen many times. The V and J genes are TRBV6-2 or TRBV6-3 and TRBJ2-1; unclear D gene. V was cut by 1 base and J by 5 bases, with 9 bases left in between. Germline CDR1 and CDR2: MNHEY and SVGEGT. This CDR3 comprises 14 residues. The DNA of the CDR3 is TGTGCCAGCAGTTACTACGGAGAAGACAATGAGCAGTTCTTC. It translates to CASSYYGEDNEQFF.

About this clonotype: This likely comes from a read error, as the CDR3 has no conserved phenylalanine or tryptophan at its end. V and J are TRBV6-6 and TRBJ2-7; 12 positions agree with TRBD1. From germline, CDR1 is MNHNY and CDR2 SVGAGI (reference sequence). The CDR3 consists of 16 residues. Trimming at V came to 10 bases and at J to 5 bases, leaving 15 bases not matched to a gene. This CDR3 is CATKRTGTGGQNEQYL. The CDR3 DNA follows: TGTGCCACCAAACGCACCGGGACAGGGGGCCAAAACGAGCAGTACTTA.

The chain carries TRBV12-3 or TRBV12-4 and TRBJ1-1; D call uncertain. Trimming took 8 bases from V and 1 from J, leaving 11 bases between them. The CDR3 consists of 13 residues. In DNA form, the CDR3 reads TGTGCCAGCGGTCCTTCAGCGAACACTGAAGCTTTCTTT. Encoded protein: CASGPSANTEAFF.

The sample holds many counts of this clonotype. The rearrangement joins TRBV7-2 to TRBJ2-3, with 7 bases that match TRBD2. CDR1 and CDR2 (germline): SGHTA, FQGNSA. The V and J ends lost 1 base and 2 bases, in that order; junction bases with no gene match: 3. The CDR3 runs 15 residues. In DNA form, the CDR3 reads TGTGCCAGCAGCTTAGGCGGGGGATACACAGATACGCAGTATTTT. The encoded protein is CASSLGGGYTDTQYF.

The chain recombines TRBV20-1 with TRBJ2-5; TRBD2 matches at 10 bases. The V and J ends lost 6 bases and 5 bases, in that order; junction bases with no gene match: 12. In germline, CDR1 is DFQATT, CDR2 SNEGSKA (reference sequence). The CDR3 is 15 residues long. The CDR3 DNA reads TGCAGTGCATCTGGACTAGCGGCCGGGCGGGAGACCCAGTACTTC. It translates to CSASGLAAGRETQYF.

This chain connects TRBV2 to TRBJ2-5; D perhaps matches TRBD1 (5 bases). Germline CDR1 is SNHLY and CDR2 is FYNNEI. This CDR3 is built from 13 residues. V lost 4 bases and J lost 0, with 6 bases in between. The DNA of the CDR3 is TGTGCCAGCAGTGGCAGGGACCAAGAGACCCAGTACTTC. Protein sequence: CASSGRDQETQYF.

This chain uses TRBV7-9 with TRBJ2-7, with 10 bases lining up with TRBD1. The CDR3 sequence is 17 residues long. Germline CDR1 is SEHNR and CDR2 is FQNEAQ (reference sequence). Germline trimming cut 5 bases from V and 5 bases from J; bases unmatched to any gene: 15. The CDR3 nucleotides are TGTGCCAGCAGCCATGAACACATGGGACAGGGGTACAACGAGCAGTACTTC. It specifies CASSHEHMGQGYNEQYF.

This clonotype turned up a few times. CDR3 sequence: CASSQSPYEQYF. For the CDR3, the DNA is TGTGCCAGCTCCCAGAGTCCCTACGAGCAGTACTTC. The chain recombines TRBV19 with TRBJ2-7, with D unresolved. Trimming left V 9 bases short and J 2 bases short, with 11 bases between. The CDR3 is 12 residues long. Germline V gene data show CDR1 as LNHDA and CDR2 as SQIVND (reference sequence).

This clonotype occurred many times. J is TRBJ1-5 and V is TRBV12-3 or TRBV12-4, with 8 positions matching TRBD1. The CDR3 runs to 17 residues. The J segment lost 2 bases and the V segment lost 5 bases, leaving 11 bases of the junction unmatched. The DNA of the CDR3 is TGTGCCAGCAGTGGGGGGGCAGGGGGCGGACGCAATCAGCCCCAGCATTTT. Its protein is CASSGGAGGGRNQPQHF.

V and J are TRBV27 and TRBJ1-6, with 9 bases matching TRBD1. Germline assignment: CDR1 MNHEY and CDR2 SMNVEV (reference sequence). The CDR3 loop spans 19 amino acids. V trimming: 0 bases; J trimming: 0 bases; junction bases outside the gene matches: 6. CDR3 residues: CASSLSKGTGSSYNSPLHF. The CDR3 bases are TGTGCCAGCAGTTTATCAAAGGGGACAGGGAGCTCCTATAATTCACCCCTCCACTTT.

A few counts support this clonotype. The genes are TRBV3-1 and TRBJ1-1; maybe TRBD1 (5 bases). V lost 4 bases, J lost 4 bases, and 13 bases lay in between. Looked up from germline, CDR1 is LGHDT and CDR2 is YNNKEL (reference sequence). CDR3 length: 14 residues. The CDR3 DNA sequence: TGTGCCAGCAGCCCTCTTCAGGGTCCCACTGAAGCTTTCTTT. Protein sequence: CASSPLQGPTEAFF.

The chain is built from TRBV7-2 and TRBJ1-5, with TRBD1 identical over 7 bases. Germline V gene lookup returns CDR1 SGHTA and CDR2 FQGNSA. J was trimmed by 0 bases and V by 8 bases; bases with no gene match: 4. The CDR3 is 14 residues long. This chain's CDR3 is CASSGQYSNQPQHF. CDR3 DNA sequence: TGTGCCAGCTCGGGACAGTATAGCAATCAGCCCCAGCATTTT.

The chain is built from TRBV28 and TRBJ1-6; 10 positions match TRBD1. Germline assignment: CDR1 MDHEN and CDR2 SYDVKM. V shed 10 bases and J 11 bases; nucleotides not matched to a gene: 2. The CDR3 loop spans 11 amino acids. Written as DNA, the CDR3 is TGTGCCATCGGGACAGGGGCACCCCTCCACTTT. Translated: CAIGTGAPLHF.

Many counts were recorded for this clonotype. The rearrangement uses TRBV11-2 and TRBJ2-5, with D possibly matching TRBD1 (6 bases). V was pared by 5 bases and J by 0 bases, with 13 bases between. The CDR3 sequence is 15 residues long. Per the germline V gene, CDR1 is SGHAT and CDR2 is FQNNGV. The CDR3 nucleotides are TGTGCCAGCAGCCCGGGGACAACGTACCAAGAGACCCAGTACTTC. It codes for CASSPGTTYQETQYF.

The CDR3 reads CASKRGPNTEAFF. The CDR3 nucleotides read TGTGCCAGCAAACGGGGGCCCAACACTGAAGCTTTCTTT. J is TRBJ1-1 and V is TRBV7-2, with a possible D match to TRBD1 (6 bases). CDR3 length: 13 residues. Trimming stripped 7 bases from V and 2 bases from J, with 11 bases between. Germline V gene lookup returns CDR1 SGHTA and CDR2 FQGNSA.

This clonotype was picked up many times. The V and J genes are TRBV20-1 and TRBJ1-2; TRBD1 agrees at 7 bases. The CDR3 length is 14 residues. Germline values: CDR1 DFQATT, CDR2 SNEGSKA (reference sequence). V shed 3 bases and J 4 bases; nucleotides not matched to a gene: 8. Written as DNA, the CDR3 is TGCAGTGCTAGCACAGGGGCGATCGGCTATGGCTACACCTTC. Its translation: CSASTGAIGYGYTF.